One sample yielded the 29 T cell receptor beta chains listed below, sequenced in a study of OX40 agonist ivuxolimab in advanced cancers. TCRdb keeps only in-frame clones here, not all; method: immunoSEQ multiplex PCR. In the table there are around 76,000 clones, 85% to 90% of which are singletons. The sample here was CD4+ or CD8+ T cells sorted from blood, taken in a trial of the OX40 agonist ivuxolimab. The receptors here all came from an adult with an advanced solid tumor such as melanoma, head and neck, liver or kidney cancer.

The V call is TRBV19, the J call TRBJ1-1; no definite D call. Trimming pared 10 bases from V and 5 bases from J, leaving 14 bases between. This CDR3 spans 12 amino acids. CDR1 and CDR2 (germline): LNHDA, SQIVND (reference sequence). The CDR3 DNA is TGTGCCACCCGCGATGGGGTAACTGAAGCTTTCTTT. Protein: CATRDGVTEAFF.

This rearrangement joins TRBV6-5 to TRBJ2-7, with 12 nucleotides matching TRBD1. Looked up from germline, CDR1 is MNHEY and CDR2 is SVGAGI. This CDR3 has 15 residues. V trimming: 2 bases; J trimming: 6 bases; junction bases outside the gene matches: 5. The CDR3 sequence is CASSYHPGQGAEQYF. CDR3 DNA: TGTGCCAGCAGTTACCATCCGGGACAGGGGGCCGAGCAGTACTTC.

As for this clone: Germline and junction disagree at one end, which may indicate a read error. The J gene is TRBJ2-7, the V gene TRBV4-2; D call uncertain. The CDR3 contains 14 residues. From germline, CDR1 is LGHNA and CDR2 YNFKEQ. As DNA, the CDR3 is TGTGCCAGCAGCCAAGAGTCAGACTCCCACGAGCAGTACTTC. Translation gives CASSQESDSHEQYF.

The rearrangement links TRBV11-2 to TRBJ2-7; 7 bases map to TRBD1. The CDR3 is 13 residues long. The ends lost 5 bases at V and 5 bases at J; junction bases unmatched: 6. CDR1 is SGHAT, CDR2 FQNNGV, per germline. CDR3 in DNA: TGTGCCAGCAGCGCTACAGGGGCCCACGAGCAGTACTTC. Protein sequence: CASSATGAHEQYF.

The CDR3: CASSASRALSNEQFF. For the CDR3, the DNA is TGTGCCAGCAGTGCTAGCAGGGCCCTAAGCAATGAGCAGTTCTTC. The chain joins TRBV6-1 to TRBJ2-1, with D perhaps assigned TRBD1 or TRBD2 (5 bases each). Trimming shortened V by 4 bases and J by 6 bases, and 16 bases separated the two germline ends. Germline assignment: CDR1 MNHNS and CDR2 SASEGT. The CDR3 extends over 15 amino acids.

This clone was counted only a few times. This chain's CDR3 is CASTRDSYTDTQYF. The CDR3 DNA is TGTGCCAGTACCCGGGACAGCTACACAGATACGCAGTATTTT. V and J are TRBV2 and TRBJ2-3, with 7 bases lining up with TRBD1. The V gene end was trimmed by 9 bases and the J gene end by 2 bases; junction bases not matched to a gene: 8. Germline CDR1 is SNHLY and CDR2 is FYNNEI. This CDR3 contains 14 residues.

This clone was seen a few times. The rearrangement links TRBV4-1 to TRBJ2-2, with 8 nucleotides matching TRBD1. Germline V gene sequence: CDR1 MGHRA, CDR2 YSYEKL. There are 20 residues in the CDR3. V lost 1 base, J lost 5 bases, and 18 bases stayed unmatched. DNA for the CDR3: TGCGCCAGCAGCCAAGGCAGGTTTCGGACAGGGTATCGGCATACCGGGGAGCTGTTTTTT. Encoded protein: CASSQGRFRTGYRHTGELFF.

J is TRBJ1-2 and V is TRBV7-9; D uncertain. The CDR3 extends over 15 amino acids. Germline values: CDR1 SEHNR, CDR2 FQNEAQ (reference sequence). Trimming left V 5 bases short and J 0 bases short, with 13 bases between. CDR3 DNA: TGTGCCAGCAGCGACATCATAGGGTCTAACTATGGCTACACCTTC. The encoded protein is CASSDIIGSNYGYTF. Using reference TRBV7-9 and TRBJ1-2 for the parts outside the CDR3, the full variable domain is DTGVSQNPRHKITKRGQNVTFRCDPISEHNRLYWYRQTLGQGPEFLTYFQNEAQLEKSRLLSDRFSAERPKGSFSTLEIQRTEQGDSAMYLCASSDIIGSNYGYTFGSGTRLTVV.

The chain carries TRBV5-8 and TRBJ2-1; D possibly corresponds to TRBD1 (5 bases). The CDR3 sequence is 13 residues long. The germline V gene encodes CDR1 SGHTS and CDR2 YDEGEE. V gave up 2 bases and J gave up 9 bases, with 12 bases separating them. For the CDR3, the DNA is TGTGCCAGCAGCTTCTCAGGGTATAGTGAGCAGTTCTTC. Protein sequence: CASSFSGYSEQFF.

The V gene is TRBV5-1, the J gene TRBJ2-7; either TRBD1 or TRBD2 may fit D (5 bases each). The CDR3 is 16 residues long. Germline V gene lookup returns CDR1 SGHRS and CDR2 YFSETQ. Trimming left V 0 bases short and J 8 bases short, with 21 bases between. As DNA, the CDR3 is TGCGCCAGCAGCTTGGACCCGGGACGGACCGCTCGGCAGCAGTACTTC. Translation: CASSLDPGRTARQQYF.

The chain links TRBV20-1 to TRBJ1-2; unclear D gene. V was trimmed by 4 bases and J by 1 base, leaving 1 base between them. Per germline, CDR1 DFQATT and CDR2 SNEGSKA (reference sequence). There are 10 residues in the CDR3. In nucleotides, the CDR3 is TGCAGTGCTAATAACTATGGCTACACCTTC. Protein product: CSANNYGYTF.

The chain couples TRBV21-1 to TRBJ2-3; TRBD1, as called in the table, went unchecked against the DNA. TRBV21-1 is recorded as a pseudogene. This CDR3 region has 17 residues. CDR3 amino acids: CASSKEWDRSSTDTQYF. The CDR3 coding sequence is TGTGCCAGCAGCAAAGAGTGGGACAGATCTAGCACAGATACGCAGTATTTT.

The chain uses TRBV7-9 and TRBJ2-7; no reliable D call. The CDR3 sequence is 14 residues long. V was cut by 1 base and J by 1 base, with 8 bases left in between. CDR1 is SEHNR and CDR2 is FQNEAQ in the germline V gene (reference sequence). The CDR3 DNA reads TGTGCCAGCAGCTTAGTAGTGGATTCCTACGAGCAGTACTTC. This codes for CASSLVVDSYEQYF. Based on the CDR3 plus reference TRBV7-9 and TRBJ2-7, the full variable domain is DTGVSQNPRHKITKRGQNVTFRCDPISEHNRLYWYRQTLGQGPEFLTYFQNEAQLEKSRLLSDRFSAERPKGSFSTLEIQRTEQGDSAMYLCASSLVVDSYEQYFGPGTRLTVT.

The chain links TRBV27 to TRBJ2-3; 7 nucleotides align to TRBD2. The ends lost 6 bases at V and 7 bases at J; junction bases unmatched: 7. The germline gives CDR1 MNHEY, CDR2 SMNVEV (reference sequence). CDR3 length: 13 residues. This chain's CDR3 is CASRGSGPNTQYF. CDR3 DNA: TGTGCCAGCAGAGGTAGCGGGCCAAATACGCAGTATTTT.

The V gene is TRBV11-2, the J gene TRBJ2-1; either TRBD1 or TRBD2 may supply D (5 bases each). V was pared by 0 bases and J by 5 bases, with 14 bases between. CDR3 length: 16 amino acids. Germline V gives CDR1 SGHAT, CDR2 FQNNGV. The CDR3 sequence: CASSLDFGAGNNEQFF. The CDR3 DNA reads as TGTGCCAGCAGCTTAGATTTCGGGGCAGGGAACAATGAGCAGTTCTTC. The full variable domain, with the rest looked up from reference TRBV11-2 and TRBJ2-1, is EAGVAQSPRYKIIEKRQSVAFWCNPISGHATLYWYQQILGQGPKLLIQFQNNGVVDDSQLPKDRFSAERLKGVDSTLKIQPAKLEDSAVYLCASSLDFGAGNNEQFFGPGTRLTVL.

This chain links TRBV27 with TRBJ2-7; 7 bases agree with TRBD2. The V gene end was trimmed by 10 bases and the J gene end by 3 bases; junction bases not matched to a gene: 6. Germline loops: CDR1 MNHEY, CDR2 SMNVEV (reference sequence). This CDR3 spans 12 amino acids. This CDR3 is CATLGGGYEQYF. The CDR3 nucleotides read TGTGCCACCTTGGGGGGGGGCTACGAGCAGTACTTC.

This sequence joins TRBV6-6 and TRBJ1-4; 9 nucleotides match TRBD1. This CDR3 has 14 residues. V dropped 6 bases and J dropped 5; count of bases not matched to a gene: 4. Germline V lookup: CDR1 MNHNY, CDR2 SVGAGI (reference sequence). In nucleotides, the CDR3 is TGTGCCAGCAGAAATGGACAGGGGAATGAAAAACTGTTTTTT. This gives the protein CASRNGQGNEKLFF.

The CDR3 sequence: CASRPTGIRKGYTF. The DNA for the CDR3 is TGTGCCAGCAGACCGACAGGGATTCGTAAAGGCTACACCTTC. V usage is TRBV27 and J usage is TRBJ1-2, with TRBD1 identical over 7 bases. Germline-derived CDR1 and CDR2 are MNHEY and SMNVEV (reference sequence). This CDR3 comprises 14 residues. V lost 6 bases to trimming and J lost 8 bases; unmatched junction nucleotides: 12.

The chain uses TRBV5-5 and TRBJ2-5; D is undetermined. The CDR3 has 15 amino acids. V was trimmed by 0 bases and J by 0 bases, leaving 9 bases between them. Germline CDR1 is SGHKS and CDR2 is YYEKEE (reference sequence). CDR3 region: CASSLAGTYQETQYF. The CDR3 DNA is TGTGCCAGCAGCTTGGCCGGCACATACCAAGAGACCCAGTACTTC.

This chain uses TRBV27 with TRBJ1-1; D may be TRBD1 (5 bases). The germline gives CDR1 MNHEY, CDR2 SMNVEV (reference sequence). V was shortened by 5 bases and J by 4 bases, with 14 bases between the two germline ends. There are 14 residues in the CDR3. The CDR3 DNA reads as TGTGCCAGCAGTCCTATGGGGGGTTTCACTGAAGCTTTCTTT. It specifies CASSPMGGFTEAFF.

The CDR3 DNA reads as TGCGCCAGCAGCTTGGATTCAGGGAACACTGAAGCTTTCTTT. Amino acids: CASSLDSGNTEAFF. The chain links TRBV5-1 to TRBJ1-1; unclear D gene. The CDR3 loop spans 14 amino acids. From germline, CDR1 is SGHRS and CDR2 YFSETQ. V dropped 0 bases and J dropped 1 base, with 7 bases sitting between them.

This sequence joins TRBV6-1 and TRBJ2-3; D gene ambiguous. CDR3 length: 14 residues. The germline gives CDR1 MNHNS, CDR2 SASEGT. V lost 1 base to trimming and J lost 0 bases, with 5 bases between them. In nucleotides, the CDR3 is TGTGCCAGCAGTGAAGATCCCAGCACAGATACGCAGTATTTT. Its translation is CASSEDPSTDTQYF.

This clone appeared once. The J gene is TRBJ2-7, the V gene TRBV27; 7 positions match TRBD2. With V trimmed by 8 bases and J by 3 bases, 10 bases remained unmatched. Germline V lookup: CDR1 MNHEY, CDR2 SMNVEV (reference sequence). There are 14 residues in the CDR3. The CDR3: CASGYGGGYYEQYF. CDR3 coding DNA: TGTGCCAGCGGCTATGGGGGGGGGTACTACGAGCAGTACTTC.

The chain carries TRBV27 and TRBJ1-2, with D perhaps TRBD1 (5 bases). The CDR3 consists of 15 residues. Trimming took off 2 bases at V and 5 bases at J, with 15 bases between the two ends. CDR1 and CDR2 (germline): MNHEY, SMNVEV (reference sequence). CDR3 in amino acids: CASSLVHPGSYGYTF. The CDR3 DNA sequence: TGTGCCAGCAGTTTAGTGCATCCAGGGTCATATGGCTACACCTTC.

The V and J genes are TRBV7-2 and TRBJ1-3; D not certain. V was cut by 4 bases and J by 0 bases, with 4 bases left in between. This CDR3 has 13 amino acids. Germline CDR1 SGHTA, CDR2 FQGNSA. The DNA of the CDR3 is TGTGCCAGCAGCTCCTTCTCTGGAAACACCATATATTTT. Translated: CASSSFSGNTIYF.

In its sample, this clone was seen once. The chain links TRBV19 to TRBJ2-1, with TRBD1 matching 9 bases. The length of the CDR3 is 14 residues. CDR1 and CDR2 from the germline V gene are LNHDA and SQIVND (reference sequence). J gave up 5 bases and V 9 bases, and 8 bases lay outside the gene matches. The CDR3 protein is CASRDREGDNEQFF. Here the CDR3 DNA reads TGTGCCAGCCGGGACAGGGAGGGAGACAATGAGCAGTTCTTC.

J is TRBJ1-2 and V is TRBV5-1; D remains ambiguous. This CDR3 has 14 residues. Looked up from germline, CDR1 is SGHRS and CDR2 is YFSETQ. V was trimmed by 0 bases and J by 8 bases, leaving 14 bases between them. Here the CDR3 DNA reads TGCGCCAGCAGCTTGGTTGGGGATTCGTGGGGCTACACCTTC. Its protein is CASSLVGDSWGYTF. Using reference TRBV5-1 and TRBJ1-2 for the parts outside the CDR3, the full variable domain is KAGVTQTPRYLIKTRGQQVTLSCSPISGHRSVSWYQQTPGQGLQFLFEYFSETQRNKGNFPGRFSGRQFSNSRSEMNVSTLELGDSALYLCASSLVGDSWGYTFGSGTRLTVV.

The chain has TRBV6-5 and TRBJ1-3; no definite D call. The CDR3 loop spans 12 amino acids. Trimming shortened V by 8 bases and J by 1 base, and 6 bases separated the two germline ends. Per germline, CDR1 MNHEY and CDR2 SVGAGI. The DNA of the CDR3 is TGTGCCAGCGAAAGTTCTGGAAACACCATATATTTT. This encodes CASESSGNTIYF.

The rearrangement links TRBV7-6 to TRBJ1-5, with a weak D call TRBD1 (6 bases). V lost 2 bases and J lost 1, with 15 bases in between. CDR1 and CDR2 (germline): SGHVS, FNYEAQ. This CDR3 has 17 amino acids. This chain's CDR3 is CASSLNIGGTSNQPQHF. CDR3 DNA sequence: TGTGCCAGCAGCTTAAATATTGGAGGGACAAGCAATCAGCCCCAGCATTTT.